This T cell receptor (beta chain) was captured in a study of blood T cell repertoires in COVID-19. Study details: In each case, the material was cDNA or gDNA derived from T cells, B-cell-depleted T cells, or PBMCs.

What the recovered Cohort 3 donors had was two negative PCRs, clearance, or symptom resolution. V gave up 4 bases and J gave up 5 bases, with 15 bases separating them. Germline-derived CDR1 and CDR2 are SGHNT and YYREEE (reference sequence). There are 14 residues in the CDR3. In the original workflow: Reference gene primer amplification gave estimated nucleated cell counts. Repertoires were generated with immunoSEQ multiplex PCR, while TCRdb's copy carries only in-frame clones and drops some. The V and J calls and clone size come from that table; D and trimming were worked out from the DNA. The table shows about 300,000 clones, with more than 75% occurring only once.

This TCR was recovered from a man aged 25 to 45 who had recovered from COVID-19. Sequenced sample: PBMCs or T cells enriched from blood (not recorded which). This chain links TRBV5-4 with TRBJ1-2, with D possibly being TRBD1 (5 bases). This CDR3 is CASSVGTDLYGYTF. CDR3 nucleotides: TGTGCCAGCAGCGTCGGGACTGATTTATATGGCTACACCTTC.